This T cell receptor (beta chain) was sequenced for a study of blood T cell repertoires in COVID-19. The length of the CDR3 is 15 residues. CDR1 SNHLY and CDR2 FYNNEI come from the germline V gene. The trim removed 10 bases at V and 0 bases at J, leaving 11 bases unmatched. As originally analysed: From reference gene primer amplification, estimates of nucleated cell counts were derived. Assay used: immunoSEQ multiplex PCR; TCRdb lists only in-frame clones, some missing. V, J and clone size were drawn from that table, and D and trimming were deduced from the DNA. The sample holds approximately 140,000 clones, 70% to 80% seen once.

The chain has TRBV2 and TRBJ1-1; 7 nucleotides align to TRBD1. Input material: peripheral blood. This clonotype was sampled from a man aged 55 to 69 with acute or convalescent COVID-19. CDR3 loop: CATPLKGAMNTEAFF. Here the CDR3 DNA reads TGTGCCACTCCATTAAAGGGGGCCATGAACACTGAAGCTTTCTTT.